These 17 T cell receptor beta chains originate from one sample sequenced in a study of beta chain features in type 1 diabetes. Expressed TCRB transcripts were sequenced because the isolated RNA had all been reverse transcribed beforehand. Using immunoSEQ multiplex PCR, the repertoire was profiled, and TCRdb retains in-frame clones only, with some absent. The table records some 150,000 clones, about a tenth of them present only once. The sample consisted of central memory CD4+ T cells from blood. Source of these receptors: a middle-aged woman in good health.

The J gene is TRBJ2-2, the V gene TRBV5-1, with D uncertain. The length of the CDR3 is 15 residues. The germline V gene encodes CDR1 SGHRS and CDR2 YFSETQ. The V and J ends lost 2 bases and 0 bases respectively, with 8 bases between them. CDR3 sequence (DNA): TGCGCCAGCAGCTTAGAGGATTCGAACACCGGGGAGCTGTTTTTT. Protein: CASSLEDSNTGELFF.

This clone occurred many times. The CDR3 is CASTDQGSLDEQYF. In nucleotides, the CDR3 is TGTGCCAGCACTGATCAGGGGTCCTTGGACGAGCAGTACTTC. V usage is TRBV28 and J usage is TRBJ2-7; D might be TRBD1 (6 bases). V was shortened by 7 bases and J by 5 bases, with 18 bases between the two germline ends. The germline V gene encodes CDR1 MDHEN and CDR2 SYDVKM. This CDR3 is built from 14 residues.

This clone showed up just a few times. The rearrangement links TRBV10-3 to TRBJ1-2, with 7 bases identical to TRBD1. The length of the CDR3 is 14 residues. Germline-derived CDR1 and CDR2 are ENHRY and SYGVKD. Losses at the gene ends were 4 bases for V and 4 bases for J; bases not matched to a gene: 6. The CDR3 loop is CAISGSTGTYGYTF. The DNA of the CDR3 is TGTGCCATCAGTGGCTCGACAGGGACCTATGGCTACACCTTC.

This clone has more than one count but fewer than ten. V usage is TRBV5-1 and J usage is TRBJ2-1; 7 bases align to TRBD1. Unmatched junction bases numbered 6, after V lost 0 bases and J lost 9 bases. This CDR3 spans 14 amino acids. In germline, CDR1 is SGHRS, CDR2 YFSETQ. The CDR3: CASSLVRGPGEQFF. DNA of the CDR3: TGCGCCAGCAGCTTGGTTAGGGGGCCTGGTGAGCAGTTCTTC.

The rearrangement links TRBV11-2 to TRBJ2-7; TRBD1 aligns across 9 bases. Germline loops: CDR1 SGHAT, CDR2 FQNNGV. The CDR3 sequence is 17 residues long. V lost 7 bases and J lost 0; bases outside the gene matches: 13. CDR3 region: CASILDRGTASSYEQYF. In nucleotides, the CDR3 is TGTGCCAGCATCCTGGACAGGGGAACCGCAAGCTCCTACGAGCAGTACTTC.

The CDR3 DNA follows: TGTGCCAGCAGCTTAGCGGGGGGGAGAGACGAGCAGTACTTC. It encodes CASSLAGGRDEQYF. The chain recombines TRBV7-2 with TRBJ2-7, with 7 bases lining up with TRBD2. The CDR3 has 14 amino acids. With 0 bases clipped from V and 5 bases from J, the junction kept 4 bases outside the gene matches. Germline CDR1 is SGHTA and CDR2 is FQGNSA.

V and J are TRBV7-2 and TRBJ2-5; no clear D. Germline CDR1 reads SGHTA; CDR2 reads FQGNSA. This CDR3 comprises 14 residues. V gave up 4 bases and J gave up 1 base, with 10 bases separating them. The CDR3 reads CASSSPGSQETQYF. DNA for the CDR3: TGTGCCAGCAGCTCCCCCGGGTCCCAAGAGACCCAGTACTTC.

This rearrangement joins TRBV14 to TRBJ1-4; the D gene is possibly TRBD1 (5 bases). Germline assignment: CDR1 SGHDN and CDR2 FVKESK. V was shortened by 2 bases and J by 8 bases, with 9 bases between the two germline ends. The CDR3 length is 13 residues. This CDR3 reads CASSQNRGEKLFF. For the CDR3, the DNA is TGTGCCAGCAGCCAAAATCGGGGGGAAAAACTGTTTTTT.

The chain uses TRBV7-9 and TRBJ2-3, with 12 bases that match TRBD2. The CDR3 is made up of 16 amino acids. Germline trimming cut 3 bases from V and 7 bases from J; bases unmatched to any gene: 8. Germline CDR1 is SEHNR and CDR2 is FQNEAQ (reference sequence). The CDR3 protein is CASSLSSSGGANTQYF. CDR3 DNA sequence: TGTGCCAGCAGCTTGTCGTCTAGCGGGGGGGCAAATACGCAGTATTTT.

The chain carries TRBV6-1 and TRBJ2-7; 9 nucleotides line up with TRBD1. Germline V CDR1 and CDR2: MNHNS, SASEGT. Losses at the gene ends were 6 bases for V and 0 bases for J; bases not matched to a gene: 6. The CDR3 contains 15 residues. The CDR3 DNA reads TGTGCCAGCAGGGCCGGACAGGGGAGCTCCTACGAGCAGTACTTC. Translation gives CASRAGQGSSYEQYF.

This clone came up a few times. V usage is TRBV10-1 and J usage is TRBJ2-2; tentative D call: TRBD1 (5 bases). V lost 9 bases and J 0 bases, leaving 11 bases between the germline ends. The CDR3 is made up of 14 amino acids. CDR1 is WNHNN and CDR2 is SYGVQD in the germline V gene (reference sequence). This CDR3 is CASQGLANTGELFF. The CDR3 region has the DNA TGCGCCAGTCAGGGTCTGGCGAACACCGGGGAGCTGTTTTTT.

This clone was detected a few times. This chain uses TRBV5-1 with TRBJ2-1, with 10 bases that match TRBD2. The CDR3 length is 15 residues. Looked up from germline, CDR1 is SGHRS and CDR2 is YFSETQ. V lost 4 bases, J lost 3 bases, and 4 bases stayed unmatched. CDR3 sequence (DNA): TGCGCCAGCAGCCCTAGCGGGGGAATCTACAATGAGCAGTTCTTC. Encoded protein: CASSPSGGIYNEQFF.

This clone was seen a few times. This sequence joins TRBV18 and TRBJ1-6; maybe TRBD1 (6 bases). Germline loops: CDR1 KGHSH, CDR2 LQKENI. V lost 3 bases to trimming and J lost 8 bases, with 11 bases between them. This CDR3 contains 14 residues. The chain's CDR3 is CASSPPYRDSPLHF. Here the CDR3 DNA reads TGTGCCAGCTCACCCCCCTACAGGGATTCACCCCTCCACTTT.

This clone was recorded a few times. CDR3 sequence reads: CASSLNTGTAGELFF. In nucleotides, the CDR3 is TGTGCCAGCAGCTTGAATACGGGAACGGCCGGGGAGCTGTTTTTT. The chain couples TRBV5-4 to TRBJ2-2, with a weak D call TRBD2 (5 bases). The CDR3 totals 15 residues. The germline V gene has CDR1 SGHNT and CDR2 YYREEE (reference sequence). Trimming stripped 1 base from V and 6 bases from J, with 13 bases between.

The gene calls are TRBV27 and TRBJ1-5; D is undetermined. Germline-derived CDR1 and CDR2 are MNHEY and SMNVEV (reference sequence). This CDR3 is 13 amino acids long. V was trimmed by 5 bases and J by 7 bases, leaving 12 bases between them. The CDR3 spells CASSRGSPQPQHF. The CDR3, as DNA: TGTGCCAGCAGTAGAGGGAGCCCACAGCCCCAGCATTTT.

This rearrangement joins TRBV7-6 to TRBJ2-4; TRBD1 matches 10 bases. Germline CDR1 is SGHVS and CDR2 is FNYEAQ. Trimming removed 4 bases from V and 6 bases from J; junction bases left unmatched: 6. This CDR3 comprises 15 residues. CDR3 residues: CASSWGQGLGNIQYF. The CDR3 DNA reads TGTGCCAGCAGCTGGGGACAGGGGTTGGGAAACATTCAGTACTTC.

A note on this clone: This same CDR3 is encoded by further DNA sequences in the sample. The chain couples TRBV10-3 to TRBJ2-3; a possible D gene is TRBD2 (5 bases). CDR3 size: 14 residues. Germline CDR1 reads ENHRY; CDR2 reads SYGVKD. With 5 bases removed from V and 1 base from J, the gap between germline ends came to 10 bases. The CDR3 protein is CAISPPGGTDTQYF. The CDR3, as DNA: TGTGCCATCAGTCCCCCCGGGGGCACAGATACGCAGTATTTT.